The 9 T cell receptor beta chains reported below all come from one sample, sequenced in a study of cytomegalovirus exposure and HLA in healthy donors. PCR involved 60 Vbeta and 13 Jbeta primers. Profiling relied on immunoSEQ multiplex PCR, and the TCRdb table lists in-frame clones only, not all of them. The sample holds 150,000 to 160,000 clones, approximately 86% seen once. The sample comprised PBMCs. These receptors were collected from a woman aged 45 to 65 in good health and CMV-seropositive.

The CDR3, as DNA: TGTGCCAGCAGCTTAGATCGATCTAGCGGGGGGCGTGAAGACTACGAGCAGTACTTC. This gives the protein CASSLDRSSGGREDYEQYF. The chain uses TRBV7-4 and TRBJ2-7; TRBD2 aligns across 11 bases. The V gene end was trimmed by 1 base and the J gene end by 3 bases; junction bases not matched to a gene: 14. The CDR3 contains 19 residues. CDR1 SGHVT and CDR2 SQSDAQ come from the germline V gene.

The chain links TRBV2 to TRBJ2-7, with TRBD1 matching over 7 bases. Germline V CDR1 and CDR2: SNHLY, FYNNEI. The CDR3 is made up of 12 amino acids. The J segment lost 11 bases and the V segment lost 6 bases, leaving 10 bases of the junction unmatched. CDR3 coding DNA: TGTGCCAGCAGGGGACAGAACTGGAGTAAGTACTTC. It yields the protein CASRGQNWSKYF.

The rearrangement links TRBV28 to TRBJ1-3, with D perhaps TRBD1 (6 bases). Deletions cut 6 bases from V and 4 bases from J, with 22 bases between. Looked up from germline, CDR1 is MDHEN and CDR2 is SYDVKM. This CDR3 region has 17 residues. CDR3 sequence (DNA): TGTGCCAGCAGCGCTAGGTACCAGGGGTTGTTCGGAAACACCATATATTTT. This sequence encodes CASSARYQGLFGNTIYF.

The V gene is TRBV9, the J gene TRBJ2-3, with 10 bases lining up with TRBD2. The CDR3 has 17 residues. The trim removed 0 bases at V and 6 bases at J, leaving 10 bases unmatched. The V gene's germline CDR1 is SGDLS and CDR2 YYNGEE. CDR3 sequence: CASSVVNSGGPTDTQYF. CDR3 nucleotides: TGTGCCAGCAGCGTAGTGAATAGCGGGGGGCCCACCGATACGCAGTATTTT.

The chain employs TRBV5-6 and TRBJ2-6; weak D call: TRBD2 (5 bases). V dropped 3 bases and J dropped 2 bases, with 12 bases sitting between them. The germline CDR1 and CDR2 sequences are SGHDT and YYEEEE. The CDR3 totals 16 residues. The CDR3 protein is CASSSLVNAGANVLTF. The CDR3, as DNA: TGTGCCAGCAGCTCACTAGTTAACGCTGGGGCCAACGTCCTGACTTTC.

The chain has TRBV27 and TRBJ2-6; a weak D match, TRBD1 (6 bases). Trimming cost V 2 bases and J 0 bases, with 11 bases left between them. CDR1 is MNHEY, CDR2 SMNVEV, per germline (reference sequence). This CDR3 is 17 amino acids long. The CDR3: CASSLRGIPSGANVLTF. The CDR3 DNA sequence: TGTGCCAGCAGTTTAAGGGGGATCCCCTCTGGGGCCAACGTCCTGACTTTC.

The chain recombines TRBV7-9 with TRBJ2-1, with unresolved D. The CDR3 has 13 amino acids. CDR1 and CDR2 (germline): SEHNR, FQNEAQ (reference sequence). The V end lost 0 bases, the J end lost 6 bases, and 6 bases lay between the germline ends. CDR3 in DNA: TGTGCCAGCAGCTTAGCCCTCCTCAATGAGCAGTTCTTC. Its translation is CASSLALLNEQFF. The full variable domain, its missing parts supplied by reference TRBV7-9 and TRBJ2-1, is DTGVSQNPRHKITKRGQNVTFRCDPISEHNRLYWYRQTLGQGPEFLTYFQNEAQLEKSRLLSDRFSAERPKGSFSTLEIQRTEQGDSAMYLCASSLALLNEQFFGPGTRLTVL.

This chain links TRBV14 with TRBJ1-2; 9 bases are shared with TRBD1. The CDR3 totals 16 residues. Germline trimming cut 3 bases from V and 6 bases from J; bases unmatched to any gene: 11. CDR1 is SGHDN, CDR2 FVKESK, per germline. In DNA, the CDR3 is TGTGCCAGCAGCCACCACACAGGGGGCCGCGGCCATGGCTACACCTTC. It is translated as CASSHHTGGRGHGYTF. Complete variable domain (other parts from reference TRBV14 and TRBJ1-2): EAGVTQFPSHSVIEKGQTVTLRCDPISGHDNLYWYRRVMGKEIKFLLHFVKESKQDESGMPNNRFLAERTGGTYSTLKVQPAELEDSGVYFCASSHHTGGRGHGYTFGSGTRLTVV.

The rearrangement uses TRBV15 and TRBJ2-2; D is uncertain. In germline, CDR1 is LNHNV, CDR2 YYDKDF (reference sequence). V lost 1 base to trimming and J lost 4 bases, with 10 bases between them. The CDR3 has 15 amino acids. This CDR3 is CATSRARGSTGELFF. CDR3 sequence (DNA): TGTGCCACCAGCAGAGCACGCGGCAGCACCGGGGAGCTGTTTTTT. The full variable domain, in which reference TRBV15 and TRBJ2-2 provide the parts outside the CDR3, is DAMVIQNPRYQVTQFGKPVTLSCSQTLNHNVMYWYQQKSSQAPKLLFHYYDKDFNNEADTPDNFQSRRPNTSFCFLDIRSPGLGDTAMYLCATSRARGSTGELFFGEGSRLTVL.